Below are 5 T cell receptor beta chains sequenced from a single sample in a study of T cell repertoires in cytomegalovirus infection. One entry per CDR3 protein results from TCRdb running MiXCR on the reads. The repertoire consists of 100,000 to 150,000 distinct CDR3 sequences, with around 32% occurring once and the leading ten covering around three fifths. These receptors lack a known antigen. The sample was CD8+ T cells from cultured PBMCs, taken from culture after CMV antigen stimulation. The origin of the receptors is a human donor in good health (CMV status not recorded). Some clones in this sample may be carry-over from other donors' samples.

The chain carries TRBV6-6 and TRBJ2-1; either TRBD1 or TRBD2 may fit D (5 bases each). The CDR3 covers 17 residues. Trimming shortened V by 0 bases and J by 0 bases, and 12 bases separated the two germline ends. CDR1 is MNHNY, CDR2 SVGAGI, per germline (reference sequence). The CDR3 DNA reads TGTGCCAGCAGTTACTCATCGTCAGGGAGCTCCTACAATGAGCAGTTCTTC. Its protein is CASSYSSSGSSYNEQFF.

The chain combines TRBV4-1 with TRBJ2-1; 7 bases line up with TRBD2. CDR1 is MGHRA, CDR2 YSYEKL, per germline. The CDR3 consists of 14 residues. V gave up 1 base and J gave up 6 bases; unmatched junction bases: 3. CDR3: CASSQVPGGNEQFF. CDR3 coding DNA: TGCGCCAGCAGCCAAGTTCCGGGGGGCAATGAGCAGTTCTTC.

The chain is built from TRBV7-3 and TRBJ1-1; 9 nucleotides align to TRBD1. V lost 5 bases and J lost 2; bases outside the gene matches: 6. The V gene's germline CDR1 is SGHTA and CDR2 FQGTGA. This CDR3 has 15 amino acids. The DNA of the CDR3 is TGTGCCAGCAGCATAGGACAGGGGCTAAACACTGAAGCTTTCTTT. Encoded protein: CASSIGQGLNTEAFF.

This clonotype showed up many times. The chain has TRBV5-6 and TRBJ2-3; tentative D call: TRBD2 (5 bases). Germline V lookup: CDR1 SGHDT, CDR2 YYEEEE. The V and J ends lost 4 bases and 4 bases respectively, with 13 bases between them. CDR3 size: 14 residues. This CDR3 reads CASSGGWGSDTQYF. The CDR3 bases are TGTGCCAGCAGCGGAGGTTGGGGTTCAGATACGCAGTATTTT.

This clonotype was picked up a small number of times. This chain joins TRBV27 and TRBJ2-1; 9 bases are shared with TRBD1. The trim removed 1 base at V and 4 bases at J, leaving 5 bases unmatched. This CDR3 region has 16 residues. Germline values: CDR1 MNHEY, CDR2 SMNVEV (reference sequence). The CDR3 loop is CASSLLWTGVYNEQFF. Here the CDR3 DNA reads TGTGCCAGCAGTTTATTGTGGACAGGGGTTTACAATGAGCAGTTCTTC.